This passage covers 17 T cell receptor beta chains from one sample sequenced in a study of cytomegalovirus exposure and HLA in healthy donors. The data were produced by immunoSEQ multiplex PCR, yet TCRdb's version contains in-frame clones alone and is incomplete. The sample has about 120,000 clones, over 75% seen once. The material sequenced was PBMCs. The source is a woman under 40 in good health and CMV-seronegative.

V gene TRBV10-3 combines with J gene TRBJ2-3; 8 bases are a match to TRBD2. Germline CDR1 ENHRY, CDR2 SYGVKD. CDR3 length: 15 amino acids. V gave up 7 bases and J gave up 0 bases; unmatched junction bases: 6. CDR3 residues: CAITERGGSTDTQYF. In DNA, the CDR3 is TGTGCCATCACGGAGCGCGGGGGGAGCACAGATACGCAGTATTTT.

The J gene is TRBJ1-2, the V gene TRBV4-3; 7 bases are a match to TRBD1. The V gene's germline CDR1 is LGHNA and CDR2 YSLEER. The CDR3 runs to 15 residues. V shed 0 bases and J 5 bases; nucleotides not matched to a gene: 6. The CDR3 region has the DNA TGCGCCAGCAGCCAAGAGGCCAGGGGGTTGTATGGCTACACCTTC. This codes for CASSQEARGLYGYTF.

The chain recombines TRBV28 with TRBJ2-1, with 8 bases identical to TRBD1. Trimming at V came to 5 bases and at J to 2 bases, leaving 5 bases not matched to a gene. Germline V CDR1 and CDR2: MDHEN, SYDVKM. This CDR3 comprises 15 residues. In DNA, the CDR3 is TGTGCCAGCAGTACAGGGGGGACGGCCTACAATGAGCAGTTCTTC. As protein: CASSTGGTAYNEQFF.

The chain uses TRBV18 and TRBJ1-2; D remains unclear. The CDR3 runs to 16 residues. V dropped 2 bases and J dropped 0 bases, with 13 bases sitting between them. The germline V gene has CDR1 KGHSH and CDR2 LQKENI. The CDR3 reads CASSPEGLGTNYGYTF. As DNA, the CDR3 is TGTGCCAGCTCACCAGAGGGCTTGGGGACTAACTATGGCTACACCTTC.

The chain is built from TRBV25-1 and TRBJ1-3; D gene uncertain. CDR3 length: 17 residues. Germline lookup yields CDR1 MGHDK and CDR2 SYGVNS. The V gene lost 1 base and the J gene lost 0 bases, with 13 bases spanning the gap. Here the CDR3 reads CASSESITAYSGNTIYF. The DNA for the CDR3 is TGTGCCAGCAGTGAATCTATAACAGCTTACTCTGGAAACACCATATATTTT.

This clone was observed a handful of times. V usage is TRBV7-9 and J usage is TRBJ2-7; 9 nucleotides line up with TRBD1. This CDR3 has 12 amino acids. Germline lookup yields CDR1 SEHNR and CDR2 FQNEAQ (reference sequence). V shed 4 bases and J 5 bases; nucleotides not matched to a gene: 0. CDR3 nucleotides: TGTGCCAGCAGCTGGACAGGGGACGAGCAGTACTTC. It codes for CASSWTGDEQYF.

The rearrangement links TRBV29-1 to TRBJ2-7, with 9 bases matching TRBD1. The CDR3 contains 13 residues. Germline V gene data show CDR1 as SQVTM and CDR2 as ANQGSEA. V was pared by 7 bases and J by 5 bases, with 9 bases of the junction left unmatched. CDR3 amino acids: CSANRGLGNEQYF. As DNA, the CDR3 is TGCAGCGCTAACAGGGGGCTCGGGAACGAGCAGTACTTC.

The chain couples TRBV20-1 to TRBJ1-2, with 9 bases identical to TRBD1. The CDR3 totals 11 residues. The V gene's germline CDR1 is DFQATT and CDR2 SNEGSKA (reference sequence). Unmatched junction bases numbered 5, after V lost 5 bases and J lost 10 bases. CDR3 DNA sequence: TGCAGTGCTTCGGACAGGGGAGTCTACACCTTC. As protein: CSASDRGVYTF.

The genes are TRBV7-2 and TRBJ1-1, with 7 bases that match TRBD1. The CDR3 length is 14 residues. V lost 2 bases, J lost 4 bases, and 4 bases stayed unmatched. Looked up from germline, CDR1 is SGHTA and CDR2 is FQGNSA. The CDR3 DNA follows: TGTGCCAGCAGCTTAATCCAGGGGGGCACTGAAGCTTTCTTT. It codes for CASSLIQGGTEAFF.

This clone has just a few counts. The CDR3 bases are TGTGCCAGCAGTGAGATGGGACAAGTTGGCTATGGCTACACCTTC. As protein: CASSEMGQVGYGYTF. The V call is TRBV6-1, the J call TRBJ1-2; possible D gene TRBD1, 6 bases. V lost 3 bases and J 4 bases, leaving 15 bases between the germline ends. The CDR3 runs to 15 residues. Germline CDR1 and CDR2: MNHNS and SASEGT.

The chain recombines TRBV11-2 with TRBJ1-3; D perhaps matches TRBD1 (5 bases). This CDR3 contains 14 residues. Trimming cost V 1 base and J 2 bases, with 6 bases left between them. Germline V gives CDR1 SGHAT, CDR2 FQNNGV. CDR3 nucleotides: TGTGCCAGCAGCTTAGTAGGGGCTGGAAACACCATATATTTT. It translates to CASSLVGAGNTIYF.

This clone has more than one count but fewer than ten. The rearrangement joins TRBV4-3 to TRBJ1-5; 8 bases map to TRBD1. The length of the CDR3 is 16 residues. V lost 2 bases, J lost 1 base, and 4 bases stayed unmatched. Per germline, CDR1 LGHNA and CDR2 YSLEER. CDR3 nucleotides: TGCGCCAGCAGCCAAACGACAGGGGCGAGCAATCAGCCCCAGCATTTT. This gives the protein CASSQTTGASNQPQHF.

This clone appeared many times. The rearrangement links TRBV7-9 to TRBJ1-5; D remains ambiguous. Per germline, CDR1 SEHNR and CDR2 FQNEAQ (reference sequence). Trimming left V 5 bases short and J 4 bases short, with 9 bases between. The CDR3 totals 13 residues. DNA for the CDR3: TGTGCCAGCAGCCCGTCCGGGAATCAGCCCCAGCATTTT. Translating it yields CASSPSGNQPQHF.

CDR3 region: CASSWGTGGMETQYF. CDR3 bases: TGTGCCAGCAGCTGGGGGACAGGGGGCATGGAGACCCAGTACTTC. This chain joins TRBV7-2 and TRBJ2-5, with 12 bases aligning to TRBD1. From germline, CDR1 is SGHTA and CDR2 FQGNSA. CDR3 length: 15 residues. J lost 5 bases, V lost 4 bases, and 5 bases had no gene match.

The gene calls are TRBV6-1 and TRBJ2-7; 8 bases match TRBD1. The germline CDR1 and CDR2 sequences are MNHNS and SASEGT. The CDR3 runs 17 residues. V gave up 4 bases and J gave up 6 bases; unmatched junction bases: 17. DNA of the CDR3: TGTGCCAGCAGTGCAGCCCCGGTACTTCAGGGGGCTCTCGAGCAGTACTTC. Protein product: CASSAAPVLQGALEQYF.

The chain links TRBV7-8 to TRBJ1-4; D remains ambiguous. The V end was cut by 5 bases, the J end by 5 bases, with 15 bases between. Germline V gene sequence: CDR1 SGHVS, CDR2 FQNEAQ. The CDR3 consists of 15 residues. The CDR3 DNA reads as TGTGCCAGCAGCCCCCGGGTTTCGACGAATGAAAAACTGTTTTTT. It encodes CASSPRVSTNEKLFF.

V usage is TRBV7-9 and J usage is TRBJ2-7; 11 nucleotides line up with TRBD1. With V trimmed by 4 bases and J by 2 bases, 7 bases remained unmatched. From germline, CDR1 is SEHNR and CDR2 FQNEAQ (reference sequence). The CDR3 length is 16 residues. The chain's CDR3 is CASSSIGTGGTYEQYF. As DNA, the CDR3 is TGTGCCAGCAGCTCCATCGGGACAGGGGGTACCTACGAGCAGTACTTC.